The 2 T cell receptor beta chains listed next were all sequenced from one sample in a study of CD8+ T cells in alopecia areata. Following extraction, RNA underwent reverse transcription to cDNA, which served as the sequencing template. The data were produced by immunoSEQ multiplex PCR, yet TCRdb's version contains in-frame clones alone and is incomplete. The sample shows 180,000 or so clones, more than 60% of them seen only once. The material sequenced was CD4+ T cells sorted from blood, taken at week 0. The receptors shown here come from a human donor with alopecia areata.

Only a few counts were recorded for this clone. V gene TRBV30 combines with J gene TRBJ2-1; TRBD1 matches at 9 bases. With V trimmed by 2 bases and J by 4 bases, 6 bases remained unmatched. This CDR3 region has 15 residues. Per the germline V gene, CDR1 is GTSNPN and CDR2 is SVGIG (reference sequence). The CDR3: CAWSSEDRGYNEQFF. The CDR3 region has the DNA TGTGCCTGGAGTAGTGAGGACAGGGGATACAATGAGCAGTTCTTC.

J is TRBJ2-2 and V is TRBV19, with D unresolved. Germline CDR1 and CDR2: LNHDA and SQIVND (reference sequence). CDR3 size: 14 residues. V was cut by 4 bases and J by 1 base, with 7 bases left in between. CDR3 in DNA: TGTGCCAGTAGTAGTCCAGGGAACACCGGGGAGCTGTTTTTT. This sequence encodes CASSSPGNTGELFF.